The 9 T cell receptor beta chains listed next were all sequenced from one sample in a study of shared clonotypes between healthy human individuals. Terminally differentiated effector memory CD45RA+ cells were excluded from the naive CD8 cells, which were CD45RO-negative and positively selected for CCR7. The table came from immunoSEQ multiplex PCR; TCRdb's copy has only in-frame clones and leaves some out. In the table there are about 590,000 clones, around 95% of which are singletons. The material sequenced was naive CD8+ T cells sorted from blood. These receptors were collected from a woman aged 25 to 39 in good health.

The CDR3 spells CASSRGLAGDTGELFF. CDR3 DNA: TGTGCCAGCAGTAGGGGACTAGCGGGGGACACCGGGGAGCTGTTTTTT. The chain uses TRBV9 and TRBJ2-2; TRBD2 matches 14 bases. J lost 3 bases, V lost 5 bases, and 3 bases had no gene match. Germline V lookup: CDR1 SGDLS, CDR2 YYNGEE. There are 16 residues in the CDR3.

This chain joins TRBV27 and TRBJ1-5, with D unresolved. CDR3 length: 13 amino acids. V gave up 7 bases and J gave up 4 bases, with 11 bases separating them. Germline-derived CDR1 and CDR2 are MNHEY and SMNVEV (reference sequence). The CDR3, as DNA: TGTGCCAGCACGTTGGGCGTAAATCAGCCCCAGCATTTT. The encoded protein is CASTLGVNQPQHF.

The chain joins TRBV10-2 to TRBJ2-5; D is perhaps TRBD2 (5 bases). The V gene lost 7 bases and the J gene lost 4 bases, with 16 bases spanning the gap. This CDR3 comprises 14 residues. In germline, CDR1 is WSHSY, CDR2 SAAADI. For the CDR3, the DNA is TGCGCCAGCATAGGAGCGGAAGAGCCAGAGACCCAGTACTTC. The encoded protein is CASIGAEEPETQYF.

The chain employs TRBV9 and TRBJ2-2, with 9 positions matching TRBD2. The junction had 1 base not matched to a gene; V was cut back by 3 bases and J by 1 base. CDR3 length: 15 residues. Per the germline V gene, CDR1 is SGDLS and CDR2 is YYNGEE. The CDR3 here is CASSDSGGNTGELFF. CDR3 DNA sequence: TGTGCCAGCAGCGATAGCGGGGGGAACACCGGGGAGCTGTTTTTT.

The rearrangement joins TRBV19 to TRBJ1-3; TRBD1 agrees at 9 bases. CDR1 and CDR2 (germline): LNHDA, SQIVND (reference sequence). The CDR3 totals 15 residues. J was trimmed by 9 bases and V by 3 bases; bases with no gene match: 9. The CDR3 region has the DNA TGTGCCAGTAGTATCACAACCGGGACAGGGAGCACCATATATTTT. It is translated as CASSITTGTGSTIYF.

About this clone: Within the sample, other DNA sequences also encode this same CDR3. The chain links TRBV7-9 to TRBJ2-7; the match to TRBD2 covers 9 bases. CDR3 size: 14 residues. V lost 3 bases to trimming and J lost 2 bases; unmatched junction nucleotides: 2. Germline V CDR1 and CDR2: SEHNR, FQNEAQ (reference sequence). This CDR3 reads CASSLGLATYEQYF. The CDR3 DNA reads TGTGCCAGCAGCTTGGGACTAGCAACCTACGAGCAGTACTTC.

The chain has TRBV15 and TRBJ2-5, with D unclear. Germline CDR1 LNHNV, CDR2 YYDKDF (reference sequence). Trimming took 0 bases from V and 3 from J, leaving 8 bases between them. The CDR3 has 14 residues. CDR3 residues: CATSRDSNEETQYF. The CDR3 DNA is TGTGCCACCAGCAGAGATTCGAACGAAGAGACCCAGTACTTC.

DNA for the CDR3: TGTGCCAGCAGTGAAGGGCGGACAGTCGCGGGCACTGAAGCTTTCTTT. Protein sequence: CASSEGRTVAGTEAFF. This sequence joins TRBV2 and TRBJ1-1; D might be TRBD1 (6 bases). The CDR3 is 16 amino acids. Germline loops: CDR1 SNHLY, CDR2 FYNNEI. Trimming shortened V by 1 base and J by 4 bases, and 16 bases separated the two germline ends.

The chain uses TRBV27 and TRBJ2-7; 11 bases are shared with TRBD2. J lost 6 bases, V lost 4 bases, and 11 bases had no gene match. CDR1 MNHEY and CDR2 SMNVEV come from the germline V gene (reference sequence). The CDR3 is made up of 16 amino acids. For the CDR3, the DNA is TGTGCCAGCAGTTACATCGGGGCACTAGCGGGAGTCGAGCAGTACTTC. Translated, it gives CASSYIGALAGVEQYF.